The entry below describes one TCR beta chain. The clone's antigen remains unknown. Base qualities are not at hand, and no much larger clone is one base apart. This sample is drawn from a study of blood T cell repertoires in COVID-19 (dated by TCRdb to the early 2020s). Concerning the study at large: Samples covering the acute and convalescent phases of COVID-19 were provided by collaborators in the United States, Italy and Spain. The repertoires were released in a freely available public database intended as a resource for research on the immune response to SARS-CoV-2. Subjects who had been exposed to COVID-19, were actively infected with it, or had recovered from it provided the deeply sampled blood TCRbeta repertoires that made up the dataset. The material from the prospective study consisted of cDNA or gDNA derived from T cells, B-cell-depleted T cells, or PBMCs. Nearly every sample came with metadata listing a de-identified subject ID, COVID-19 status, age in years and sex. Samples came from the ongoing ImmuneRACE study (first 160 participants) plus 1,254 subjects from 6 global collaborators. HLA class I and class II types, where available, came from metadata supplied by the sample provider rather than from assay-based typing.

TCRbeta CDR3 regions were amplified from genomic DNA using the immunoSEQ Assay, a bias-controlled multiplex PCR. From the authors' description of their analysis: The number of nucleated cells in each sample was estimated from the amplification of reference gene primers within the assay. Sequence reads were collapsed and filtered to measure the absolute abundance of every unique TCRbeta CDR3 rearrangement. For each sample, productive Simpson clonality was calculated as the square root of Simpson's diversity index across productive rearrangements. Held by TCRdb, this immuneACCESS table contains in-frame sequences only and omits some clones. Under half of the omission traces to an unresolved V gene where checked; the cause of the rest is unknown. V and J calls and clone size come straight from that table; D and trimming were deduced from the DNA. The sample table records about 160,000 clones; around 82% of these occur just once. Roughly 7% of the sample comes from the top ten.

Overall results and qualifications from the work: The quantity of clinical and demographic metadata differed by source and by participant and was supplied without curation.

One collaborating source in Seattle enrolled patients while the patients were actively infected and followed the patients over time throughout the course of disease. Collaborating institutions collected whole blood in K2EDTA tubes following their own protocols. Collaborator samples were shipped for TCRbeta analysis as frozen whole blood, isolated PBMCs, or DNA extracted from either sample type. The germline V and J ends show losses of 0 bases and 7 bases respectively, and no gene match explains 2 bases of the junction. Measured from the cysteine to the phenylalanine, the CDR3 is 14 residues long. Only the CDR3 DNA is retained, 42 bases long and in frame from the first base. According to the germline V gene (reference sequence), CDR1 reads GTSNPN and CDR2 reads SVGIG.

The sequencing sample was made of peripheral blood. The clonotype originates from a woman between 35 and 50 years old with COVID-19, enrolled during active disease. Here the chain combines TRBV30 and TRBJ2-2, with 10 central nucleotides matching TRBD1. The DNA reads as follows: TGTGCCTGGAGTGTGGGACAGGGGTTCGGGGAGCTGTTTTTT. It translates to CAWSVGQGFGELFF.